Given below is one T cell receptor beta chain in context. Profiling relied on immunoSEQ multiplex PCR, and the TCRdb table lists in-frame clones only, not all of them. The sample has 80,000 or so clones; 80% to 95% are singletons. Trimming removed 2 bases at V and 7 bases at J, with 9 bases between. The CDR3 contains 13 residues. CDR1 is LNHDA and CDR2 is SQIVND in the germline V gene (reference sequence). The sample comes from a study of control samples from healthy donors and cancer patients. This TCR derives from a woman in her sixties or seventies in good health. Sequencing was carried out using blood. This sequence joins TRBV19 and TRBJ1-5; D call uncertain. The CDR3 coding sequence is TGTGCCAGTAGTATAAAGGGATGGCAGCCCCAGCATTTT. Its protein is CASSIKGWQPQHF.